The clone carrying this T cell receptor beta chain was seen a few times. Its antigen is undetermined. This sample was included in a study of T-cell memory formation after mild COVID-19. For the study at large: TCR clusters largely stayed donor specific. Points from the study as a whole: Second-wave clones reaching peak frequency on day 37 lacked confirmed SARS-CoV-2 specificity. Some clones that responded were present in memory (sampled pre-infection), which suggests cross-reactive memory joined.

Trimming removed 4 bases at V and 0 bases at J, with 10 bases between. There are 14 residues in the CDR3. Germline values: CDR1 SGHAT, CDR2 FQDESV (reference sequence). The TCR alpha and TCR beta cDNA libraries, bearing sample barcodes and UMIs, were generated by 5'RACE using constant-segment primers. One entry per CDR3 protein results from TCRdb running MiXCR on the 5' RACE reads. The sample records around 410,000 distinct CDR3 sequences, less than 25% being singletons. Sequencing used PBMCs or a T cell subset sorted from them (not recorded which). The V call is TRBV11-1, the J call TRBJ2-7; a possible D gene is TRBD1 (6 bases). The sequence was collected from an adult woman who had mild COVID-19 (a few samples of this study predate the infection). Cell type and time point are not known. The CDR3 coding sequence is TGTGCCAGCAGCTCCGACAGGACCTCCTACGAGCAGTACTTC. Its protein product is CASSSDRTSYEQYF.